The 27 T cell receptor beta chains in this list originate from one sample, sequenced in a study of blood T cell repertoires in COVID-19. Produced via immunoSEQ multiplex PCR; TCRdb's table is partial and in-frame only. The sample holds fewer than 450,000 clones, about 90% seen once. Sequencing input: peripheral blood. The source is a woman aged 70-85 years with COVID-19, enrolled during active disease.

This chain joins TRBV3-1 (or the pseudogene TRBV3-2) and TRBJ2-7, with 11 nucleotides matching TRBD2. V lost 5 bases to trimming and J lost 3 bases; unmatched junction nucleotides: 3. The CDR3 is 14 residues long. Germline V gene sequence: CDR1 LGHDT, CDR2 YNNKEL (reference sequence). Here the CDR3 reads CASSDTSGGYEQYF. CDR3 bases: TGTGCCAGCAGCGATACTAGCGGGGGCTACGAGCAGTACTTC.

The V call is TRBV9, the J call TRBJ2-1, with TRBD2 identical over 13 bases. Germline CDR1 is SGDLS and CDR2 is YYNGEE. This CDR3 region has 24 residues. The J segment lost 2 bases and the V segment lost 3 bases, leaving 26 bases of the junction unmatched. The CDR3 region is CASSGSSGGVPTSGGARPYNEQFF. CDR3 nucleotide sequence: TGTGCCAGCAGCGGAAGCAGCGGGGGGGTCCCCACTAGCGGGGGGGCCCGGCCCTACAATGAGCAGTTCTTC.

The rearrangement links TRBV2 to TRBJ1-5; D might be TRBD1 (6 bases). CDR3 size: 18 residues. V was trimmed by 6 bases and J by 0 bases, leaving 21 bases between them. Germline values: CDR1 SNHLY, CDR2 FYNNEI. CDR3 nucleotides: TGTGCCAGCAGCGGGAGGGGGGCAGCGTATTATAGCAATCAGCCCCAGCATTTT. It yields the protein CASSGRGAAYYSNQPQHF.

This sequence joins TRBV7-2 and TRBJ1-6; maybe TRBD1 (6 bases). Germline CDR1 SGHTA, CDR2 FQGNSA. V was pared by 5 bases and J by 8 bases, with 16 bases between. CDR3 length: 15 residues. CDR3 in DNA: TGTGCCAGCAGCACCGGGGGGGCAGCTCATTCACCCCTCCACTTT. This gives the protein CASSTGGAAHSPLHF.

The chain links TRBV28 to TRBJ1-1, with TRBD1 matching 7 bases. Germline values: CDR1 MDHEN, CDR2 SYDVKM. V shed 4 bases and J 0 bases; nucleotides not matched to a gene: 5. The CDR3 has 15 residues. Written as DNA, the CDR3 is TGTGCCAGCAGTTCCCCCGGGACAGTGAACACTGAAGCTTTCTTT. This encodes CASSSPGTVNTEAFF. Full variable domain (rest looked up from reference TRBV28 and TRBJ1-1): DVKVTQSSRYLVKRTGEKVFLECVQDMDHENMFWYRQDPGLGLRLIYFSYDVKMKEKGDIPEGYSVSREKKERFSLILESASTNQTSMYLCASSSPGTVNTEAFFGQGTRLTVV.

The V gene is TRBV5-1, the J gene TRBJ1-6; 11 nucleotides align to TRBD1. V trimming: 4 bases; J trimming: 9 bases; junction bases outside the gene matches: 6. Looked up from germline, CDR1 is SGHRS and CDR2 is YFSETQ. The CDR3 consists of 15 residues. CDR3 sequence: CASSPGQGAVSPLHF. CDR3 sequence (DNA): TGCGCCAGCAGCCCTGGACAGGGGGCTGTTTCACCCCTCCACTTT.

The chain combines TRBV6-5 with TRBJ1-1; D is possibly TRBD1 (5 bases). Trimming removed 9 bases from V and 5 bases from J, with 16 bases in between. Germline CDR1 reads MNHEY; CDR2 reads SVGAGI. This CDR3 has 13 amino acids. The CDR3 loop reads CASKAGGRTEAFF. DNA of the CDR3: TGTGCCAGTAAGGCGGGGGGAAGGACTGAAGCTTTCTTT.

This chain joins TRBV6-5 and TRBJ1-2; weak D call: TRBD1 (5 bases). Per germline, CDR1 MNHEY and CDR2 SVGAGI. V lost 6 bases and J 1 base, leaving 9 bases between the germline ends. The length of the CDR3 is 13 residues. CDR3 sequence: CASSPDSNYGYTF. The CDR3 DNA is TGTGCCAGCAGCCCCGACAGTAACTATGGCTACACCTTC.

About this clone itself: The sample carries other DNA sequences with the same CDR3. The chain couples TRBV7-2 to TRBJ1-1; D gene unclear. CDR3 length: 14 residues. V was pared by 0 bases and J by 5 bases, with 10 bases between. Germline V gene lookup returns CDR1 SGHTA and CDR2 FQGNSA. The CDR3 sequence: CASSLASEGTEAFF. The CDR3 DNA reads TGTGCCAGCAGCTTAGCGTCCGAGGGAACTGAAGCTTTCTTT.

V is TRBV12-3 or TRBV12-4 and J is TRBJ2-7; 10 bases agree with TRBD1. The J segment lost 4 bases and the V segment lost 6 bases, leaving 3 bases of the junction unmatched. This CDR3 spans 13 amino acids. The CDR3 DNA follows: TGTGCCAGCAGCCGGGACAGGGGTTACGAGCAGTACTTC. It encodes CASSRDRGYEQYF.

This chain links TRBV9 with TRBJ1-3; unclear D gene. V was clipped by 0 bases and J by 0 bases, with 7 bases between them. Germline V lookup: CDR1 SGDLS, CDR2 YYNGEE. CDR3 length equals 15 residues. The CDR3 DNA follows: TGTGCCAGCAGCGTAGATATGTTCTCTGGAAACACCATATATTTT. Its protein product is CASSVDMFSGNTIYF.

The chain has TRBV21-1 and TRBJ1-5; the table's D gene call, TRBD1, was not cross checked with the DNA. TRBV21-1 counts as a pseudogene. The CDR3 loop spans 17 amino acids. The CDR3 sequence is CASSNGTRDRDGQPQHF. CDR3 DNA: TGTGCCAGCAGCAATGGGACCCGGGACAGGGATGGTCAGCCCCAGCATTTT.

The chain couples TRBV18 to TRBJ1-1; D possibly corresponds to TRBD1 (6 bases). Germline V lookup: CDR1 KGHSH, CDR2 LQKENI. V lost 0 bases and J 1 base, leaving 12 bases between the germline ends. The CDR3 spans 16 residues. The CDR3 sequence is CASSPPGAIGNTEAFF. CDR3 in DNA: TGTGCCAGCTCACCACCGGGGGCTATCGGGAACACTGAAGCTTTCTTT.

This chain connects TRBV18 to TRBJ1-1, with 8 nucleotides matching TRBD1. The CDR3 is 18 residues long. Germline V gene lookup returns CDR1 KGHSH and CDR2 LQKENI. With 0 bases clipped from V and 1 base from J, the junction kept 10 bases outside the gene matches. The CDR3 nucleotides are TGTGCCAGCTCACCACCGAGGGGACTACAGGGGGAGAACACTGAAGCTTTCTTT. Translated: CASSPPRGLQGENTEAFF.

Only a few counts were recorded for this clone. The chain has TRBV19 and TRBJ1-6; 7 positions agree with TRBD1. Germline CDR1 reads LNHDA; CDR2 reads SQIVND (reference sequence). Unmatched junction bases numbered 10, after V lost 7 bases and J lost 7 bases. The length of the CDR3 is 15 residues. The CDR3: CASKGSGGKNSPLHF. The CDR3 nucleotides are TGTGCCAGTAAAGGCTCAGGGGGTAAGAATTCACCCCTCCACTTT.

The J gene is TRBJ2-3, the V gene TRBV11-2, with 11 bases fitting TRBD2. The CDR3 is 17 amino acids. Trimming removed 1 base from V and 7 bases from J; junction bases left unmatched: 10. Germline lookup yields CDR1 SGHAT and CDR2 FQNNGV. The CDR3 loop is CASSLVGTSGGPNTQYF. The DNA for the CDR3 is TGTGCCAGCAGCTTAGTGGGCACTAGCGGGGGCCCGAATACGCAGTATTTT.

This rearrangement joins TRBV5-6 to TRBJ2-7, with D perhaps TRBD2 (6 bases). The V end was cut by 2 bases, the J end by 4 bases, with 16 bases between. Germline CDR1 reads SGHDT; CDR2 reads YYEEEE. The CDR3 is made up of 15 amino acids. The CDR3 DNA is TGTGCCAGCAGCTTATTAATCGGGACTGATTACGAGCAGTACTTC. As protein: CASSLLIGTDYEQYF.

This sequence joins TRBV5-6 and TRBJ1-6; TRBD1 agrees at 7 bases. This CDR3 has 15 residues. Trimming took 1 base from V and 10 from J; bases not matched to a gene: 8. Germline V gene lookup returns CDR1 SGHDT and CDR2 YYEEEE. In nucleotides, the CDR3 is TGTGCCAGCAGCTTGACAGGGGTCATAGGCTCACCCCTCCACTTT. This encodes CASSLTGVIGSPLHF.

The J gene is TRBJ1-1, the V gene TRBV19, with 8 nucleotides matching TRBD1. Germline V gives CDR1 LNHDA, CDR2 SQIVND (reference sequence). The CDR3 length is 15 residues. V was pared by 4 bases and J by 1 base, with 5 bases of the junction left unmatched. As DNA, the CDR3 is TGTGCCAGTAGTAGTCACAGGGGGGCGAACACTGAAGCTTTCTTT. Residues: CASSSHRGANTEAFF. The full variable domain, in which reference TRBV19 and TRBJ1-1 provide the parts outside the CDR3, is DGGITQSPKYLFRKEGQNVTLSCEQNLNHDAMYWYRQDPGQGLRLIYYSQIVNDFQKGDIAEGYSVSREKKESFPLTVTSAQKNPTAFYLCASSSHRGANTEAFFGQGTRLTVV.

Here the CDR3 DNA reads TGTGCCAGCACCTATACGCCGGGACTAAAAATCTACGAGCAGTACTTC. Translated, it gives CASTYTPGLKIYEQYF. This rearrangement joins TRBV5-8 to TRBJ2-7; 7 bases align to TRBD2. The CDR3 spans 16 residues. V trimming: 6 bases; J trimming: 3 bases; junction bases outside the gene matches: 15. Germline V lookup: CDR1 SGHTS, CDR2 YDEGEE.

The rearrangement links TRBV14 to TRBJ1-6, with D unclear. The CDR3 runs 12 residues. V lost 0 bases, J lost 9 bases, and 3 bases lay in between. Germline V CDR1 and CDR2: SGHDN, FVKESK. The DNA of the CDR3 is TGTGCCAGCAGCCAAGAGGCTTCACCCCTCCACTTT. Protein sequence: CASSQEASPLHF.

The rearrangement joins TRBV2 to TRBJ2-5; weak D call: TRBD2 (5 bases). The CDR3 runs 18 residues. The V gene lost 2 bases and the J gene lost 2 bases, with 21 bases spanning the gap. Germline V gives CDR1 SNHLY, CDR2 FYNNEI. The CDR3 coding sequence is TGTGCCAGCAGTGAAAAGTTGGGTAAAAGCGGCCAACAAGAGACCCAGTACTTC. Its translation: CASSEKLGKSGQQETQYF.

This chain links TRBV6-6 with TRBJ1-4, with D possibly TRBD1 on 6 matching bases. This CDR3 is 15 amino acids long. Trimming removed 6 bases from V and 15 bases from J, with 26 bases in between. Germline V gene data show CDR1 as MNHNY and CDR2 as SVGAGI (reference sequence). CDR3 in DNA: TGTGCCAGCAGCTACAGGGAATCTAATGAAAAGGGGATGTTTTTT. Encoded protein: CASSYRESNEKGMFF.

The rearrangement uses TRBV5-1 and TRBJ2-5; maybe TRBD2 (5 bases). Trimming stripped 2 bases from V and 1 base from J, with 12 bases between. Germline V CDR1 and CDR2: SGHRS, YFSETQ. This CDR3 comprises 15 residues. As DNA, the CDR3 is TGCGCCAGCAGCTTTTTGGGCACTAGCCAAGAGACCCAGTACTTC. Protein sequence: CASSFLGTSQETQYF.

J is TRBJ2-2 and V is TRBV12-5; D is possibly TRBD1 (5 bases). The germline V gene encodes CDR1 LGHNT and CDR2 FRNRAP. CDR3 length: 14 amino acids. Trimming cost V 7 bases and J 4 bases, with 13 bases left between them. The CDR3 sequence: CASAIGVRTGELFF. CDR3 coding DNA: TGTGCTAGTGCTATAGGGGTACGCACCGGGGAGCTGTTTTTT.

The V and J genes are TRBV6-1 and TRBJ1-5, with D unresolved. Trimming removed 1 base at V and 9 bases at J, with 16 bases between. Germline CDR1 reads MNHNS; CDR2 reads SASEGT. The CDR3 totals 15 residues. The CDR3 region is CASSEGRAATGPQHF. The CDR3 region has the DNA TGTGCCAGCAGTGAAGGGAGGGCAGCCACGGGGCCCCAGCATTTT.

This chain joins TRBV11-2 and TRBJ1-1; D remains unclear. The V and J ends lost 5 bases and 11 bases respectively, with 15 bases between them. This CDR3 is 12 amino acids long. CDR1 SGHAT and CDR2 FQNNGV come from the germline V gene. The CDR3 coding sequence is TGTGCCAGCAGCCCTGGCGTGTCTAGGGCTTTCTTT. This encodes CASSPGVSRAFF.